The 9 T cell receptor beta chains given below trace back to one sample, sequenced in a study of early T cells in non-severe SARS-CoV-2 infection. TCRdb passed the 5' RACE reads through MiXCR, listing each CDR3 protein once. The sample holds some 58,000 distinct CDR3 sequences; 13% are singletons and the top ten take around 3.9%. What was sequenced was whole blood. The source of these receptors is an adult who was a healthcare worker with PCR-confirmed SARS-CoV-2 infection or an uninfected control (not recorded which).

This clonotype has just a few counts. This chain connects TRBV29-1 to TRBJ2-1; D might be TRBD1 or TRBD2, each matching 5 bases. Deletions cut 2 bases from V and 0 bases from J, with 11 bases between. This CDR3 has 15 amino acids. Germline CDR1 SQVTM, CDR2 ANQGSEA. Here the CDR3 DNA reads TGCAGCGTTGAAAGTGCAGGGAGCTCCTACAATGAGCAGTTCTTC. The encoded protein is CSVESAGSSYNEQFF.

This clonotype was detected ten times or more. The chain is built from TRBV6-5 and TRBJ2-7; TRBD2 matches at 10 bases. Germline-derived CDR1 and CDR2 are MNHEY and SVGAGI. The junction had 7 bases not matched to a gene; V was cut back by 0 bases and J by 5 bases. CDR3 size: 16 residues. As DNA, the CDR3 is TGTGCCAGCAGTTACTCGCGACTAGCGGGTGTCCACGAGCAGTACTTC. It codes for CASSYSRLAGVHEQYF.

This clonotype appeared a few times. This chain joins TRBV27 and TRBJ2-7; 9 positions match TRBD1. V gave up 4 bases and J gave up 6 bases; unmatched junction bases: 4. Germline CDR1 MNHEY, CDR2 SMNVEV (reference sequence). CDR3 length equals 13 residues. The CDR3 protein is CASSWDREGEQYF. In DNA, the CDR3 is TGTGCCAGCAGTTGGGACAGGGAAGGCGAGCAGTACTTC.

DNA of the CDR3: TGTGCCAGCAGCTATGGCAGAGGGAATGAAAAACTGTTTTTT. Translating it yields CASSYGRGNEKLFF. The chain recombines TRBV13 with TRBJ1-4; D not resolved. The germline V and J ends were trimmed by 4 bases and 5 bases, with 11 bases remaining between them. CDR3 length equals 14 residues. The germline V gene encodes CDR1 PRHDT and CDR2 FYEKMQ (reference sequence).

This clonotype was seen a handful of times. The gene calls are TRBV7-9 and TRBJ1-1; 8 bases line up with TRBD1. Trimming cost V 3 bases and J 8 bases; bases outside gene matches: 8. The CDR3 has 14 amino acids. Germline V CDR1 and CDR2: SEHNR, FQNEAQ (reference sequence). The CDR3 sequence is CASSLGQARVEAFF. CDR3 coding DNA: TGTGCCAGCAGCTTGGGACAGGCTAGAGTAGAAGCTTTCTTT.

This clonotype was picked up a small number of times. The gene calls are TRBV5-4 and TRBJ1-5; no clear D gene. The CDR3 length is 12 residues. Deletions cut 0 bases from V and 3 bases from J, with 1 base between. The germline V gene has CDR1 SGHNT and CDR2 YYREEE (reference sequence). CDR3 DNA: TGTGCCAGCAGCTTGGACAATCAGCCCCAGCATTTT. It yields the protein CASSLDNQPQHF.

V is TRBV5-1 and J is TRBJ1-1; the D gene is possibly TRBD1 (5 bases). In germline, CDR1 is SGHRS, CDR2 YFSETQ. This CDR3 comprises 16 residues. V shed 1 base and J shed 4 bases, with 17 bases lying between them. CDR3: CASSLSRAGLGTEAFF. Written as DNA, the CDR3 is TGCGCCAGCAGCTTGAGCAGGGCGGGGTTAGGCACTGAAGCTTTCTTT.

This clonotype was picked up many times. The chain joins TRBV12-3 or TRBV12-4 to TRBJ2-1; D call uncertain. V was pared by 6 bases and J by 6 bases, with 9 bases between. This CDR3 is 12 amino acids long. The CDR3 sequence: CASSPALNEQFF. CDR3 nucleotides: TGTGCCAGCAGCCCTGCCCTCAATGAGCAGTTCTTC.

The V and J genes are TRBV10-3 and TRBJ2-7, with 9 positions matching TRBD2. CDR3 length: 15 amino acids. Trimming cost V 1 base and J 3 bases; bases outside gene matches: 4. CDR1 and CDR2 (germline): ENHRY, SYGVKD. CDR3 residues: CAISELGSGGYEQYF. Written as DNA, the CDR3 is TGTGCCATCAGTGAGTTGGGTAGCGGGGGCTACGAGCAGTACTTC.